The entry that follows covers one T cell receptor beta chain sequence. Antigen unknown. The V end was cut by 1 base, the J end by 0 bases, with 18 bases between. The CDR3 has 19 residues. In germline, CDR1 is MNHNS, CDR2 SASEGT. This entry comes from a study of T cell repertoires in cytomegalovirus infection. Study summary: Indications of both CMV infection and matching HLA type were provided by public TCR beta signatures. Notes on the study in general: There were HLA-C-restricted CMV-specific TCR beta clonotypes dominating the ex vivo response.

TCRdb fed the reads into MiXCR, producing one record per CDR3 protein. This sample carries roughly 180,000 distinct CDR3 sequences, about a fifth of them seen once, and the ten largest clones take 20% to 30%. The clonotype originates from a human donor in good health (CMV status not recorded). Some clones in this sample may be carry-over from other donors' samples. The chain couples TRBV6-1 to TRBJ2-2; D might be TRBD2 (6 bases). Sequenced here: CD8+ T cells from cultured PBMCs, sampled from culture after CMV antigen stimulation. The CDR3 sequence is CASSEGIVLARTNTGELFF. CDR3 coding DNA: TGTGCCAGCAGTGAAGGGATTGTGCTAGCGCGGACGAACACCGGGGAGCTGTTTTTT.